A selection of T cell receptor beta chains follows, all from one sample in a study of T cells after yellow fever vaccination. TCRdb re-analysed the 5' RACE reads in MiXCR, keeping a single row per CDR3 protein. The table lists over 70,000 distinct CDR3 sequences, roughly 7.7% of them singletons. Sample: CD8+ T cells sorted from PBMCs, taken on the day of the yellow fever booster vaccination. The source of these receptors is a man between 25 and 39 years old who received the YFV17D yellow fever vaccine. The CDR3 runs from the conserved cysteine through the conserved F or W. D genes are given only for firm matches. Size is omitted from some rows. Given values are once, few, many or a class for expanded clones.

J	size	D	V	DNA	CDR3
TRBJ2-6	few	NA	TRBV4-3	TGCGCCAGCAGCCATGTAGGGGTGTATACAGGGGCCAACGTCCTGACTTTC	CASSHVGVYTGANVLTF
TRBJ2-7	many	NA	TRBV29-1	TGCAGCGTTGAGGGGACATCCACCTACGAGCAGTACTTC	CSVEGTSTYEQYF
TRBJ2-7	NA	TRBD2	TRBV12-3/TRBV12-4	TGTGCCAGTATTCCGGGAGGGACCTACGAGCAGTACTTC	CASIPGGTYEQYF
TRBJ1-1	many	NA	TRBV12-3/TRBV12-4	TGTGCCAGCAGTTTTGGGCACACTGAAGCTTTCTTT	CASSFGHTEAFF
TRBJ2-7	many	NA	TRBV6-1	TGTGCCAGCATCGAGCGGAGGGGACGAACCTACGAGCAGTACTTC	CASIERRGRTYEQYF
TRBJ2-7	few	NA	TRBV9	TGTGCCAGCAGCGCAGCCCCCTCCTACGAGCAGTACTTC	CASSAAPSYEQYF
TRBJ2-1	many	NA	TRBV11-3	TGTGCCAGCAGCCCTCCCTTGGGTAGCGGCTCCTACAATGAGCAGTTCTTC	CASSPPLGSGSYNEQFF
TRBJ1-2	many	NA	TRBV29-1	TGCAGCGTTGAAGAAGCCAGGGCGGCCTATGGCTACACCTTC	CSVEEARAAYGYTF
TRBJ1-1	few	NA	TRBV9	TGTGCCAGCAATGTGGGGGCCAACACTGAAGCTTTCTTT	CASNVGANTEAFF
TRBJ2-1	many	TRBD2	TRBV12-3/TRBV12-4	TGTGCCAGCAGTTTAGGGACTAGCTGGGAGCAGTTCTTC	CASSLGTSWEQFF
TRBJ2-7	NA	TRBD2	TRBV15	TGTGCCACCAGCAGCGAACGGACTAGCGGGATCTACGAGCAGTACTTC	CATSSERTSGIYEQYF
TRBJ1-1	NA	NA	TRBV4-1	TGCGCCAGCAGCCGGTATGACGGGAACACTGAAGCTTTCTTT	CASSRYDGNTEAFF
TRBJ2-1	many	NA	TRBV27	TGTGCCAGCAGTTTCTACCCTTACAATGAGCAGTTCTTC	CASSFYPYNEQFF
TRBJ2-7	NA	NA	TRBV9	TGTGCCAGCAGCGTAGGGGGGAGTAGTGAATTCTCCTACGAGCAGTACTTC	CASSVGGSSEFSYEQYF
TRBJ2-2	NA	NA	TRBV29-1	TGCAGCGTTGTACCCAGAAGCCAGCCGGGGGAGCTGTTTTTT	CSVVPRSQPGELFF
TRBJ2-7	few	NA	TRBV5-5	TGTGCCAGCAGTACCGGGACATCTACTGTAGGCGAGCAGTACTTC	CASSTGTSTVGEQYF
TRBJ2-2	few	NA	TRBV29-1	TGCAGCGCAAGTAGGGTAGGACAGAAGAACACCGGGGAGCTGTTTTTT	CSASRVGQKNTGELFF
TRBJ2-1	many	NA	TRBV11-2	TGTGCCAGCAGCTTAGCGGCAGCGTCCTACAATGAGCAGTTCTTC	CASSLAAASYNEQFF
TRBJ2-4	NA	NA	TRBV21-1	TGTGCCAGCAGCAAAGTTCGCATCACTGGACCCTACTTC	CASSKVRITGPYF
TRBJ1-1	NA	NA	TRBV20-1	TGCAGTGCTAGAGGCCCGGGACGGACGAACACTGAAGCTTTCTTT	CSARGPGRTNTEAFF
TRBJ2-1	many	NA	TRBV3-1	TGTGCCAGCAGCCAGGGACCCGGAAATGAGCAGTTCTTC	CASSQGPGNEQFF
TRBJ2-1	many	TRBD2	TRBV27	TGTGCCAGCAGTTTATTTGCGGGAGGGTACAATGAGCAGTTCTTC	CASSLFAGGYNEQFF
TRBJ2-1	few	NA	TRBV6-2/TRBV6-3	TGTGCCAGCAGCTTTAGCGCCTACAATGAGCAGTTCTTC	CASSFSAYNEQFF
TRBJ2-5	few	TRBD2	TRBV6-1	TGTGCCAGCATTCCCTCAGCGGGATGGGGAGAGACCCAGTACTTC	CASIPSAGWGETQYF
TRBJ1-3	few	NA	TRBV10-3	TGTGCCATCAGTGATGCCACAGCAACAGGGAACACCATATATTTT	CAISDATATGNTIYF
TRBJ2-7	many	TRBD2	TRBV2	TGTGCCAGCATGGCGGGGGGCTGGGGCGAGCAGTACTTC	CASMAGGWGEQYF